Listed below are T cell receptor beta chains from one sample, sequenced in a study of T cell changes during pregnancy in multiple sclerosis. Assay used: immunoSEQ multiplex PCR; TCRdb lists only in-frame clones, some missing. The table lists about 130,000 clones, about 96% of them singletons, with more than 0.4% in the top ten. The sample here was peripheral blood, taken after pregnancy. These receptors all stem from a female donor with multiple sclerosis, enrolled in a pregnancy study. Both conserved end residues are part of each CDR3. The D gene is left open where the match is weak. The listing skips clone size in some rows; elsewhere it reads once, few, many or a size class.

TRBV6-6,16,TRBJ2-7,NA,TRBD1,TGTGCCAGCAGTTTCTTTATCGGGACAGGGGGCGGCGAGCAGTACTTC,CASSFFIGTGGGEQYF
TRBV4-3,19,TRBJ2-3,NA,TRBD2,TGCGCCAGCAGCCAAGAGGGGACTAGCGGGAGGGGGATCATGGATACGCAGTATTTT,CASSQEGTSGRGIMDTQYF
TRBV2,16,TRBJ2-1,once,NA,TGTGCCAGCAGTGGGGGGGGGCCTAGCTCCTACAATGAGCAGTTCTTC,CASSGGGPSSYNEQFF
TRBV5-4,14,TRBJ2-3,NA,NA,TGTGCCAGCAGCCTAGGACAAAGGACAGATACGCAGTATTTT,CASSLGQRTDTQYF
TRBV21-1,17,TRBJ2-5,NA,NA,TGTGCCAGCAGCAAAGCGGAACTAGCGGGAGGTCAAGAGACCCAGTACTTC,CASSKAELAGGQETQYF
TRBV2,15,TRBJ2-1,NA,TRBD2,TGTGCCAGGGGGAGGACTAGCGGGACCAACAATGAGCAGTTCTTC,CARGRTSGTNNEQFF
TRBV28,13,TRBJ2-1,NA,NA,TGTGCCAGCACTCGCGATGGGGGGAATGAGCAGTTCTTC,CASTRDGGNEQFF
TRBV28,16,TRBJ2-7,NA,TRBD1,TGTGCCAGCAGTCCACCCCCAGGACAGGGCAACTACGAGCAGTACTTC,CASSPPPGQGNYEQYF
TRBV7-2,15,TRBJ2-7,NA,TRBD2,TGTGCCAGCACCCTTCTAGCGGCGCCTCAAAGCGAGCAGTACTTC,CASTLLAAPQSEQYF
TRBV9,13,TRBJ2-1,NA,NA,TGTGCCAGCAGCGCCGGGAGCTACAATGAGCAGTTCTTC,CASSAGSYNEQFF
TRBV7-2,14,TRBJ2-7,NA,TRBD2,TGTGCCAGCAGCCGGGGCGGGGGACCCTACGAGCAGTACTTC,CASSRGGGPYEQYF
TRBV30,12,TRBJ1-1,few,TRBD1,TGTGCCGGGATACAGGGGAGCACTGAAGCTTTCTTT,CAGIQGSTEAFF
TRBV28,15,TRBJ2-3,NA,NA,TGTGCCAGCAGTTTAGGCGGGACCATTGCAGATACGCAGTATTTT,CASSLGGTIADTQYF
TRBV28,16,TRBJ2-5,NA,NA,TGTGCCAGCACCCCTCTAGGGGGGGAGAGGGGGGAGACCCAGTACTTC,CASTPLGGERGETQYF
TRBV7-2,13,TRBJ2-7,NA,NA,TGTGCCAGCAGCTTAAGACTACTCAACGGGCAGTACTTC,CASSLRLLNGQYF
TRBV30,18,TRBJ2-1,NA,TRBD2,TGTGCCTGGAGTGTAGGGCTAGGCGGGAGGAGGGGCTACAATGAGCAGTTCTTC,CAWSVGLGGRRGYNEQFF
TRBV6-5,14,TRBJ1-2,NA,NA,TGTGCCAGCAGTGTCTCAGGGTGGGTTTTCGGCTACACCTTC,CASSVSGWVFGYTF
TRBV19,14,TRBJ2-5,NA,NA,TGTGCCAGTAGTATAGGGCAGGGCCAAGAGACCCAGTACTTC,CASSIGQGQETQYF
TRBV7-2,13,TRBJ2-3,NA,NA,TGTGCCAGCAGCCGCGCCCGATCGGATACGCAGTATTTT,CASSRARSDTQYF
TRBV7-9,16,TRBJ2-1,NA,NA,TGTGCCAGCAGCTTTTTTAACGGATGGGAGAAGAATGAGCAGTTCTTC,CASSFFNGWEKNEQFF
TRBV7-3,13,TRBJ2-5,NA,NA,TGTGCCAGCAGCTTGGGAGGGGGGGAGACCCAGTACTTC,CASSLGGGETQYF
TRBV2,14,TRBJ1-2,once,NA,TGTGCCAGCAGTGAAGACAGACCCCTCTATGGCTACACCTTC,CASSEDRPLYGYTF
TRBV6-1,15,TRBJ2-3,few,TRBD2,TGTGCCAGCAGAGATGGTAGCGGGATCGCAGATACGCAGTATTTT,CASRDGSGIADTQYF
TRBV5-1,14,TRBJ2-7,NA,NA,TGCGCCAGCAGCTTGCCGGTGGGAGGGGGCGAGCAGTACTTC,CASSLPVGGGEQYF
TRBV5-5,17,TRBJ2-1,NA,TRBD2,TGTGCCAGCAGCTTGGTAGGGACTAGCAGCTCCTACAATGAGCAGTTCTTC,CASSLVGTSSSYNEQFF
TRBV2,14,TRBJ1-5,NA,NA,TGTGCCAGCAGTCCCGGGGGGGGTTATCAGCCCCAGCATTTT,CASSPGGGYQPQHF
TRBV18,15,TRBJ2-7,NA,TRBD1,TGTGCCAGCTCACCGCGGGACAGGGGGGGCGAGGAGCAGTACTTC,CASSPRDRGGEEQYF
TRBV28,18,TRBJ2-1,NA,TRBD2,TGTGCCAGCAGTTCACACACTACCGGGACTAGCGGAAACAATGAGCAGTTCTTC,CASSSHTTGTSGNNEQFF
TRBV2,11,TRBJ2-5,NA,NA,TGTGCCAGCGCCCAGCAAGAGACCCAGTACTTC,CASAQQETQYF
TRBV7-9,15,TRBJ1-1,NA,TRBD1,TGTGCCAGCAGCTTAGGAGGACAGGGGAACACTGAAGCTTTCTTT,CASSLGGQGNTEAFF
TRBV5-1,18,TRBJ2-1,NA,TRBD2,TGCGCCAGCAGCTTGGGACTCCTTTCCCAGCGGGAGTACAATGAGCAGTTCTTC,CASSLGLLSQREYNEQFF
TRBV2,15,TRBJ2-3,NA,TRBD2,TGTGCCAGCAGTTCTAGCGGGGGGAGGGCCGATACGCAGTATTTT,CASSSSGGRADTQYF
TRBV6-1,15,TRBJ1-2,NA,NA,TGTGCCAGCAGTGAAGGGACAGCCTACAACTATGGCTACACCTTC,CASSEGTAYNYGYTF
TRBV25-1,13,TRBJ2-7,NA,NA,TGTGCCAGCAGCGGGCAGGGTACCTACGAGCAGTACTTC,CASSGQGTYEQYF
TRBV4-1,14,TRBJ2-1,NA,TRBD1,TGCGCCAGCAGCCAGGGGACAGGGTCTGGTGAGCAGTTCTTC,CASSQGTGSGEQFF
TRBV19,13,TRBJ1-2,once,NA,TGTGCCAGTAGTCGACAGACCGTCTATGGCTACACCTTC,CASSRQTVYGYTF
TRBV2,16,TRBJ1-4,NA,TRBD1,TGTGCCAGCAGTGAACTGTCGGGCAGGGGGAATGAAAAACTGTTTTTT,CASSELSGRGNEKLFF
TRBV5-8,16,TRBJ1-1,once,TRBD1,TGTGCCAGCAGCTCCGGGACAGGATTTATGAACACTGAAGCTTTCTTT,CASSSGTGFMNTEAFF
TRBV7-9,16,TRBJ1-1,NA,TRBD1,TGTGCCAGCAGCTTAACCGGGACAGGGAGGAACACTGAAGCTTTCTTT,CASSLTGTGRNTEAFF
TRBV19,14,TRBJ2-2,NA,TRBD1,TGTGCCAGTAGCCTGACAGGGTACACCGGGGAGCTGTTTTTT,CASSLTGYTGELFF
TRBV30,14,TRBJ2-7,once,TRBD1,TGTGCCTGGAGTGGGGGGACAGGGGCCTACGAGCAGTACTTC,CAWSGGTGAYEQYF
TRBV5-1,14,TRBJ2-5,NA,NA,TGCGCCAGCAGCTTTGGGGAGGTTCGGGAGACCCAGTACTTC,CASSFGEVRETQYF
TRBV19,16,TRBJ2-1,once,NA,TGTGCCAGTAGTATAGTATCCGGGAGCTCCTACAATGAGCAGTTCTTC,CASSIVSGSSYNEQFF
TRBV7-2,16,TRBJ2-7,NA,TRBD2,TGTGCCAGCAGCTTGGAAGGGACTATGGCCACCTACGAGCAGTACTTC,CASSLEGTMATYEQYF
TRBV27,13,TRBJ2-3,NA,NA,TGTGCCAGCAGTTTCGGGGGCACAGATACGCAGTATTTT,CASSFGGTDTQYF
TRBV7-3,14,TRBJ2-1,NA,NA,TGTGCCAGCAGCCCCGGGGGCTCCTACAATGAGCAGTTCTTC,CASSPGGSYNEQFF
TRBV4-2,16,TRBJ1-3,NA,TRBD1,TGTGCCAGCAGCCAAAGGACAGGAGGCTCTGGAAACACCATATATTTT,CASSQRTGGSGNTIYF
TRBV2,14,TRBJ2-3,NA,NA,TGTGCCAGCAGGAAGCGGACGACCACAGATACGCAGTATTTT,CASRKRTTTDTQYF
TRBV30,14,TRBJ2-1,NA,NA,NA,CAWSSLPVGTGSFF
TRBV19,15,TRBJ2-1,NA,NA,TGTGCCAGTAGTTCGTTGGGGCGGGGAAACAATGAGCAGTTCTTC,CASSSLGRGNNEQFF
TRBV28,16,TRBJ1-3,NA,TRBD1,TGTGCCAGCAGTACAACTCCAGGGGGCTCGGGAAACACCATATATTTT,CASSTTPGGSGNTIYF
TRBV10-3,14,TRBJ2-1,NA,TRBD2,TGTGCCATCAGCTACGCTAGCGGGAGGGGTGAGCAGTTCTTC,CAISYASGRGEQFF
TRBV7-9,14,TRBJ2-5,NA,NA,TGTGCCAGCAGCTTAATCGGTTTTCGAGAGACCCAGTACTTC,CASSLIGFRETQYF
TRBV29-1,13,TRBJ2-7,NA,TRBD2,TGCAGCGCGTCGATGGCGGGAGGGCGCGAGCAGTACTTC,CSASMAGGREQYF
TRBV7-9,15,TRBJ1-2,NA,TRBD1,TGTGCCAGCAGCTTGGCCGGGACAGGGGTGGGCGGCTACACCTTC,CASSLAGTGVGGYTF
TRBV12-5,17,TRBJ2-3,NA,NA,TGTGCTAGTGGCCTAGCTACTACCCCGCATAAGATGAATACGCAGTATTTT,CASGLATTPHKMNTQYF
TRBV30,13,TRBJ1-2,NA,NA,TGTGCCTGGAGTGGCGGGATCCGCTATGGCTACACCTTC,CAWSGGIRYGYTF
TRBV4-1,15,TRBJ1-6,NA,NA,TGCGCCAGCAGCCCGGAGTTGGGGGCGAATTCACCCCTCCACTTT,CASSPELGANSPLHF
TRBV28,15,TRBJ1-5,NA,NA,TGTGCCAGCAGTTTACCGGGTCATAGCAATCAGCCCCAGCATTTT,CASSLPGHSNQPQHF
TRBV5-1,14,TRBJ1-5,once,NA,TGCGCCAGCAGCTTGTTTCCGGAGTTCAGCCCCCAGCATTTT,CASSLFPEFSPQHF